Listed here is a single T cell receptor (beta chain). A much larger clone is a single base away; this may be a read error. The V end was cut by 4 bases, the J end by 5 bases, with 18 bases between. This CDR3 is built from 15 residues. Germline CDR1 MNHEY, CDR2 SVGAGI. The sample originates from a study of T cells after yellow fever vaccination. The study, taken as a whole, reports: The CD4 and CD8 compartments had a small share of their clonotypes in common.

A process of 5'RACE template switching, which added a universal primer site and UMIs, was used to make TCR cDNA. TCRdb re-called the 5' RACE reads through MiXCR, storing one row per CDR3 protein. The profile shows tens of thousands of distinct CDR3 sequences, roughly a tenth of them singletons. The starting material was PBMCs, either bulk or a sorted T-cell subset (CD4+, CD8+, memory, or dextramer-sorted; not recorded which), obtained less than 16 days after the first yellow fever vaccination. The chain recombines TRBV6-5 with TRBJ2-7; TRBD2 might be the D (7 bases). The receptor comes from a man younger than 35 who received the YFV17D yellow fever vaccine. CDR3 region: CASSSAWGGRNEQYF. CDR3 sequence (DNA): TGTGCCAGCAGTTCCGCATGGGGGGGCCGGAACGAGCAGTACTTC.